These T cell receptor beta chains were read from a single sample in a study of blood T cell repertoires in COVID-19. Some clones are missing from TCRdb's copy, which holds only in-frame ones; the method was immunoSEQ multiplex PCR. The data show approximately 170,000 clones, less than 80% seen once. Sequences were obtained from PBMCs or T cells enriched from blood (not recorded which). These receptors were taken from a woman between 65 and 79 years old in a cohort exposed to, infected with or recovered from COVID-19 (not recorded which). Both conserved end residues are part of each CDR3. The D gene is left open where the match is weak. Size is stated for part of the rows, as once, few or many counts, or as a class when the clone is expanded.

d_gene,j_gene,v_gene,abundance,CDR3nt,CDR3aa
.,TRBJ2-3,TRBV6-5,.,TGTGCCAGCAGTAAGGGGTATACGCAGTATTTT,CASSKGYTQYF
.,TRBJ2-3,TRBV2,.,TGTGCCAGCAGTGGGTGGCAAGCAGATACGCAGTATTTT,CASSGWQADTQYF
.,TRBJ1-5,TRBV5-6,.,TGTGCCAGCAGCTTGGAAGCCTATAGCAATCAGCCCCAGCATTTT,CASSLEAYSNQPQHF
.,TRBJ2-1,TRBV15,.,TGTGCCACCAGCAGAGATCTCTCGGGGGATGAGCAGTTCTTC,CATSRDLSGDEQFF
.,TRBJ2-2,TRBV18,.,TGTGCCAGCTCTACAAGACAGACGAACACCGGGGAGCTGTTTTTT,CASSTRQTNTGELFF
.,TRBJ2-3,TRBV4-2,.,TGTGCCAGCAGCCTAGGGGGGGCTTATCGACCAGGCACAGATACGCAGTATTTT,CASSLGGAYRPGTDTQYF
TRBD2,TRBJ2-3,TRBV19,.,TGTGCCAGTAGTAAGACGTCCGGGACTAGCGGGTGGCATACGCAGTATTTT,CASSKTSGTSGWHTQYF
.,TRBJ2-5,TRBV5-1,.,TGCGCCAGCAGCTTGGTTCACGGGAGCGTAGAGACCCAGTACTTC,CASSLVHGSVETQYF
.,TRBJ1-5,TRBV28,.,TGTGCCAGCAGTACCACAGGGCCTTGGAGCAATCAGCCCCAGCATTTT,CASSTTGPWSNQPQHF
TRBD1,TRBJ2-5,TRBV27,once,TGTGCCAGCAGTCCAGGGGGTAGGGAGACCCAGTACTTC,CASSPGGRETQYF
.,TRBJ2-7,TRBV7-9,.,TGTGCCAGCAGCTTCGAGGGTTCCTACGAGCAGTACTTC,CASSFEGSYEQYF
.,TRBJ2-2,TRBV7-6,.,TGTGCCAGCAGCCCGTTGATGGTGGGCCACACCGGGGAGCTGTTTTTT,CASSPLMVGHTGELFF
.,TRBJ2-5,TRBV9,few,TGTGCCAGCAGTGAGAGGGAAGAGACCCAGTACTTC,CASSEREETQYF
TRBD2,TRBJ2-1,TRBV9,.,TGTGCCAGCAGCGCAGACAGTAGCGGGGGTCCCTACAATGAGCAGTTCTTC,CASSADSSGGPYNEQFF
.,TRBJ2-7,TRBV2,few,TGTGCCAGCAGCCATCGGGTTGAGGGTCTCTTCTACGAGCAGTACTTC,CASSHRVEGLFYEQYF
.,TRBJ1-4,TRBV7-9,.,TGTGCCAGCAGCCTCAGACCAGGTGAAAAACTGTTTTTT,CASSLRPGEKLFF
TRBD1,TRBJ1-2,TRBV28,few,TGTGCCAGCATGCCCGGGGACAGCTATGGCTACACCTTC,CASMPGDSYGYTF
.,TRBJ2-7,TRBV11-2,.,TGTGCCAGCAGCCTTGACAGGAGCTCCTACGAGCAGTACTTC,CASSLDRSSYEQYF
TRBD2,TRBJ2-3,TRBV5-1,.,TGCGCCAGCAGCTTGGGGGCTAGCGGACTCACAGATACGCAGTATTTT,CASSLGASGLTDTQYF
TRBD2,TRBJ2-3,TRBV9,.,TGTGCCAGCAGCCCGACTAGCGGGAGCACAGATACGCAGTATTTT,CASSPTSGSTDTQYF
.,TRBJ2-1,TRBV19,.,TGTGCCAGTAGTATAGACCGGGGGTTCAATGAGCAGTTCTTC,CASSIDRGFNEQFF
TRBD1,TRBJ2-7,TRBV7-6,few,TGTGCCAGCAGCTTAAGTCAGGGGGCAAGAGAGCAGTACTTC,CASSLSQGAREQYF
.,TRBJ1-5,TRBV4-1,few,TGCGCCAGCAGCCAGGTCAGTAGCAATCAGCCCCAGCATTTT,CASSQVSSNQPQHF
TRBD2,TRBJ2-3,TRBV28,.,TGTGCCAGCAGCGGGACTAGAAGGGTCTTCGCAGATACGCAGTATTTT,CASSGTRRVFADTQYF
.,TRBJ1-2,TRBV29-1,.,TGCAGCGTTGGGGTACAGGGCAATGGCTACACCTTC,CSVGVQGNGYTF
.,TRBJ2-1,TRBV5-1,.,TGCGCCAGCAGGGTTAGGGGGATCAATGAGCAGTTCTTC,CASRVRGINEQFF
.,TRBJ2-4,TRBV5-1,once,TGCGCCAGCGGCCCGGGGGACGCCAAAAACATTCAGTACTTC,CASGPGDAKNIQYF
TRBD1,TRBJ1-4,TRBV15,.,TGTGCCACCAGCAGAGACAATAGACAGGGAGTTTATAATGAAAAACTGTTTTTT,CATSRDNRQGVYNEKLFF
.,TRBJ2-7,TRBV4-2,few,TGTGCCAGCAGCCAAGATGCCCAGGGTTACGAGCAGTACTTC,CASSQDAQGYEQYF
.,TRBJ1-1,TRBV18,.,TGTGCCAGCTCACCATCCGGGGGACTAAACACTGAAGCTTTCTTT,CASSPSGGLNTEAFF
.,TRBJ2-3,TRBV27,.,TGTGCCAGCAGTTTTGTGCGGACAGATACGCAGTATTTT,CASSFVRTDTQYF
TRBD1,TRBJ1-2,TRBV10-3,.,TGTGCCATCAGTGCCCGGGACAGGGGCGGCTACACCTTC,CAISARDRGGYTF